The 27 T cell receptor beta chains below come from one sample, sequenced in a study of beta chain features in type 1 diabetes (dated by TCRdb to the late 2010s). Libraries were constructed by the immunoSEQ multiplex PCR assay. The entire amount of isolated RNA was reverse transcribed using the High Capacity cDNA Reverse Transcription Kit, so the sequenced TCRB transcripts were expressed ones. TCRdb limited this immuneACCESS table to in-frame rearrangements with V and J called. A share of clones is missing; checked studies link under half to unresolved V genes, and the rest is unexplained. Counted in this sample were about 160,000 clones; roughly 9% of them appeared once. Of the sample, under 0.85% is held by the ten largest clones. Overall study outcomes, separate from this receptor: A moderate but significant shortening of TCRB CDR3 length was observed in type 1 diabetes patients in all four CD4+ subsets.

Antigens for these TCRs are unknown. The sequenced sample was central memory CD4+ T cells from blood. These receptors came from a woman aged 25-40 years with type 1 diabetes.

The CDR3 protein is CASSVGETGDLKDEQYF. The CDR3 DNA reads as TGTGCCAGCAGCGTAGGTGAGACAGGGGATCTTAAAGACGAGCAGTACTTC. The chain recombines TRBV9 with TRBJ2-7; 8 nucleotides match TRBD1. The CDR3 loop spans 17 amino acids. The germline CDR1 and CDR2 sequences are SGDLS and YYNGEE. The V segment lost 0 bases and the J segment 5 bases; nucleotides outside the gene matches: 13.

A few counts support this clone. CDR3 residues: CAWSVQAGVGGELFF. CDR3 bases: TGTGCCTGGAGTGTACAAGCGGGAGTTGGCGGGGAGCTGTTTTTT. The gene calls are TRBV30 and TRBJ2-2; 8 bases match TRBD2. The CDR3 is 15 amino acids. V was pared by 0 bases and J by 7 bases, with 7 bases of the junction left unmatched. The germline gives CDR1 GTSNPN, CDR2 SVGIG (reference sequence). Filled out from reference TRBV30 and TRBJ2-2, the complete variable domain reads SQTIHQWPATLVQPVGSPLSLECTVEGTSNPNLYWYRQAAGRGLQLLFYSVGIGQISSEVPQNLSASRPQDRQFILSSKKLLLSDSGFYLCAWSVQAGVGGELFFGEGSRLTVL.

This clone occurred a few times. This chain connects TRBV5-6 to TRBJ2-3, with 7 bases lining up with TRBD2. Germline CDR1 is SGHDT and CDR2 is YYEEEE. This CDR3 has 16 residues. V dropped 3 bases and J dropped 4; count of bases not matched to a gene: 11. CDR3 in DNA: TGTGCCAGCAGCTCAATGGCGGGGAGCGGGGCAGATACGCAGTATTTT. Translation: CASSSMAGSGADTQYF.

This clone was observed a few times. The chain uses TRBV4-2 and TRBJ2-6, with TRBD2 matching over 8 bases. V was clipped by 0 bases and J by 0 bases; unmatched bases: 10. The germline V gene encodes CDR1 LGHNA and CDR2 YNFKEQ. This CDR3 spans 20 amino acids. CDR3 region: CASSQDLAGGIASGANVLTF. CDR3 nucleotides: TGTGCCAGCAGCCAAGATTTGGCGGGAGGAATCGCCTCTGGGGCCAACGTCCTGACTTTC.

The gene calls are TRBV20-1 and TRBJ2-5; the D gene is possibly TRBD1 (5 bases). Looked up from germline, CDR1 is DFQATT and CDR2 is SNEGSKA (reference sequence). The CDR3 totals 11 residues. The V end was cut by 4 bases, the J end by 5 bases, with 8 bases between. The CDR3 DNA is TGCAGTGCTATAGGGGCGGAGACCCAGTACTTC. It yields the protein CSAIGAETQYF.

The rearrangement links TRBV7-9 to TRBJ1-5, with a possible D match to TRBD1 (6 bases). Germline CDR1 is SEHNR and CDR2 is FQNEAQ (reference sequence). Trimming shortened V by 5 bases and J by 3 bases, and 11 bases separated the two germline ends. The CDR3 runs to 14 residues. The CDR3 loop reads CASSQDSLNQPQHF. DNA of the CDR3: TGTGCCAGCAGCCAGGACAGCCTCAATCAGCCCCAGCATTTT.

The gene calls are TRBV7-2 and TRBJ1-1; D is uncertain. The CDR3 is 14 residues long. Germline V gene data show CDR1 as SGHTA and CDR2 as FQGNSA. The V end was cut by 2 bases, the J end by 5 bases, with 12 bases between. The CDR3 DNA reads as TGTGCCAGCAGCTTATCTTCTCGGGGAACTGAAGCTTTCTTT. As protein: CASSLSSRGTEAFF.

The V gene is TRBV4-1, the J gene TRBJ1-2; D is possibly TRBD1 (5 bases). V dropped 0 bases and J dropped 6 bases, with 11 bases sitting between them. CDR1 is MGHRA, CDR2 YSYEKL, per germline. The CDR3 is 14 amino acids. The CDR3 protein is CASSQDPSGNGYTF. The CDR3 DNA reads TGCGCCAGCAGCCAAGACCCCTCAGGGAATGGCTACACCTTC.

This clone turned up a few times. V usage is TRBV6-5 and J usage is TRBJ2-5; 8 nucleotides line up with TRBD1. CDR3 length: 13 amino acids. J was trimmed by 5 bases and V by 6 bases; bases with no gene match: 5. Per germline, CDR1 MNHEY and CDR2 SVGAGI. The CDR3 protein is CASSLNRGETQYF. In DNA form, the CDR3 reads TGTGCCAGCAGCCTCAACAGGGGGGAGACCCAGTACTTC.

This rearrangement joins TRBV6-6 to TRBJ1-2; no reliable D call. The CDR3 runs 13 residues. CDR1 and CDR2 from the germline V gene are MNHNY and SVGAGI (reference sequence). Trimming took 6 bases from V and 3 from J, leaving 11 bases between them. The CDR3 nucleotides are TGTGCCAGCAGCTCTGACACAGACTATGGCTACACCTTC. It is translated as CASSSDTDYGYTF.

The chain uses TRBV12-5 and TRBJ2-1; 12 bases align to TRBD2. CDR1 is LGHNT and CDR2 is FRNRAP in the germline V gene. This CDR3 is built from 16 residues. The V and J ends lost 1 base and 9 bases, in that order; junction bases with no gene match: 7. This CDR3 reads CASGLATSGRSFEQFF. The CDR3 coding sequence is TGTGCTAGTGGTTTGGCGACTAGCGGGAGATCTTTTGAGCAGTTCTTC.

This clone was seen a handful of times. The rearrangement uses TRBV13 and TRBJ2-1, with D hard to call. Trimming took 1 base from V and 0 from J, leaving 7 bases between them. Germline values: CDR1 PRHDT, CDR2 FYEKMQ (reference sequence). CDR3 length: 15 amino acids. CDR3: CASSLALRSYNEQFF. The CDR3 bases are TGTGCCAGCAGCTTAGCTCTCCGCTCCTACAATGAGCAGTTCTTC. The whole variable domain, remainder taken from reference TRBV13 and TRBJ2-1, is AAGVIQSPRHLIKEKRETATLKCYPIPRHDTVYWYQQGPGQDPQFLISFYEKMQSDKGSIPDRFSAQQFSDYHSELNMSSLELGDSALYFCASSLALRSYNEQFFGPGTRLTVL.

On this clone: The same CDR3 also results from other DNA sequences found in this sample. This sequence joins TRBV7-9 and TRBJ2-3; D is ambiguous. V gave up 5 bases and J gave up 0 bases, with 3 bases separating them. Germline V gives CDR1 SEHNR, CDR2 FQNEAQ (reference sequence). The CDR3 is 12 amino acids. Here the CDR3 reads CASSLSTDTQYF. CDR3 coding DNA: TGTGCCAGCAGCCTTAGCACAGATACGCAGTATTTT. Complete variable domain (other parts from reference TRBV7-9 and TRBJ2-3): DTGVSQNPRHKITKRGQNVTFRCDPISEHNRLYWYRQTLGQGPEFLTYFQNEAQLEKSRLLSDRFSAERPKGSFSTLEIQRTEQGDSAMYLCASSLSTDTQYFGPGTRLTVL.

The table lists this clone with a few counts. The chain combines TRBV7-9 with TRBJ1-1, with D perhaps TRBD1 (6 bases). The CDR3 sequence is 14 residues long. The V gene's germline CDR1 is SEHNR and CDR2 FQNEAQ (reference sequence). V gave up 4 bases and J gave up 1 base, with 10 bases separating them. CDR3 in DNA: TGTGCCAGCAGCTACCAGACAGGGAACACTGAAGCTTTCTTT. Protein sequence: CASSYQTGNTEAFF.

The CDR3, as DNA: TGCGCCAGCAGCTTGGCCCAAGCGGGAGGGACAGATACGCAGTATTTT. As protein: CASSLAQAGGTDTQYF. The chain recombines TRBV5-1 with TRBJ2-3; 10 positions match TRBD2. Germline CDR1 reads SGHRS; CDR2 reads YFSETQ. Unmatched junction bases numbered 4, after V lost 0 bases and J lost 3 bases. The CDR3 contains 16 residues.

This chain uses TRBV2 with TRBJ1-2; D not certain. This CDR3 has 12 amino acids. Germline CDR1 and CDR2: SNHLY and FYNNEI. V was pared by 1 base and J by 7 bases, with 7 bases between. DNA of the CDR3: TGTGCCAGCAGTGAAGGAACGGTTGGCTACACCTTC. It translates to CASSEGTVGYTF.

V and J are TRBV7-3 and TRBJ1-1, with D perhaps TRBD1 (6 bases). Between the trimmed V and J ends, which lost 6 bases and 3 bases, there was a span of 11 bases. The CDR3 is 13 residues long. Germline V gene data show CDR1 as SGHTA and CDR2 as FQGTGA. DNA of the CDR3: TGTGCCAGCAGATCACAGGGTGACACTGAAGCTTTCTTT. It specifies CASRSQGDTEAFF.

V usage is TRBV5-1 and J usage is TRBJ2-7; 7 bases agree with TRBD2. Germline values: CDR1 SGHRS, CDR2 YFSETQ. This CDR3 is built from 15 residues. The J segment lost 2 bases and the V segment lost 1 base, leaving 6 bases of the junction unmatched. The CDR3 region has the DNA TGCGCCAGCAGCTTGCAGGCTAGCGGACCCTACGAGCAGTACTTC. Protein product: CASSLQASGPYEQYF. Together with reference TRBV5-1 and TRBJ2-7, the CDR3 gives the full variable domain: KAGVTQTPRYLIKTRGQQVTLSCSPISGHRSVSWYQQTPGQGLQFLFEYFSETQRNKGNFPGRFSGRQFSNSRSEMNVSTLELGDSALYLCASSLQASGPYEQYFGPGTRLTVT.

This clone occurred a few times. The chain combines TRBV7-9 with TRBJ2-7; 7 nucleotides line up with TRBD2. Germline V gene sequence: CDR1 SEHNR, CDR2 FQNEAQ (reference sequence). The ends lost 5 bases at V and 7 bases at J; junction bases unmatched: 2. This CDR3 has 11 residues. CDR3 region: CASSREGEQYF. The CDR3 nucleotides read TGTGCCAGCAGCAGGGAGGGGGAGCAGTACTTC. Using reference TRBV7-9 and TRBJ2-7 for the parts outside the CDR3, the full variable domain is DTGVSQNPRHKITKRGQNVTFRCDPISEHNRLYWYRQTLGQGPEFLTYFQNEAQLEKSRLLSDRFSAERPKGSFSTLEIQRTEQGDSAMYLCASSREGEQYFGPGTRLTVT.

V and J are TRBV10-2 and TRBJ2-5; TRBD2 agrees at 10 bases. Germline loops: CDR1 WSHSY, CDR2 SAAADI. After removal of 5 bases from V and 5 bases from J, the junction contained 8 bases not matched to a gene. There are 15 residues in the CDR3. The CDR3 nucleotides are TGCGCCAGCAGTTGGAGCGGGAGGGGTAGGGAGACCCAGTACTTC. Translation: CASSWSGRGRETQYF.

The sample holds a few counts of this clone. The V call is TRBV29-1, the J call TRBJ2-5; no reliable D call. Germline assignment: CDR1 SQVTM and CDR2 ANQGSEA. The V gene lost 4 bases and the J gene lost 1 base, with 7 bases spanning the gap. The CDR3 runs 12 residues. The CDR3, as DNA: TGCAGCGTTGCCAGCGCCCAAGAGACCCAGTACTTC. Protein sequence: CSVASAQETQYF.

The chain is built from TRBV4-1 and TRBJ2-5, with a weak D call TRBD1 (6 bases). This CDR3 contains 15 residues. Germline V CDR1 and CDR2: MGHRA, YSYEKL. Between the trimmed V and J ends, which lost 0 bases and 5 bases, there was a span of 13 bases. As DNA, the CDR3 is TGCGCCAGCAGCCAAGACGCAGGGGCCAGGGAGACCCAGTACTTC. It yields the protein CASSQDAGARETQYF.

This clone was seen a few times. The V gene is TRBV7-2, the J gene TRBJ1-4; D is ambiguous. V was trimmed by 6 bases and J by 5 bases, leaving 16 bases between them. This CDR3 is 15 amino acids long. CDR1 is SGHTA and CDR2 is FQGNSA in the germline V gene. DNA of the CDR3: TGTGCCAGCAGGGCTTTAGGATCAGGAAATGAAAAACTGTTTTTT. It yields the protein CASRALGSGNEKLFF.

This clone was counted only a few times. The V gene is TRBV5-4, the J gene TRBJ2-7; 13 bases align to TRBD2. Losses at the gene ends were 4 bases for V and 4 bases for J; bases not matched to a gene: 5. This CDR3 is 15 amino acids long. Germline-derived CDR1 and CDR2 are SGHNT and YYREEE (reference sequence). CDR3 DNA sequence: TGTGCCAGCAGCACGAGACTAGCGGGAGGATACGAGCAGTACTTC. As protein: CASSTRLAGGYEQYF.

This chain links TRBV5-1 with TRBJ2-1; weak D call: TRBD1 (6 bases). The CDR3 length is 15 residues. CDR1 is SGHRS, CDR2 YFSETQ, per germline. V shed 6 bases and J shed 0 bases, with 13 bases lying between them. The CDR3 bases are TGCGCCAGCACATTGGACAGTAGCTCCTACAATGAGCAGTTCTTC. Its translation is CASTLDSSSYNEQFF.

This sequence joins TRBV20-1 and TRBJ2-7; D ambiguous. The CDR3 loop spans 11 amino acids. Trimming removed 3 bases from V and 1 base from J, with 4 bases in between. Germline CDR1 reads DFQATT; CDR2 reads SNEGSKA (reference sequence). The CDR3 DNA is TGCAGTGCTAGGCAGTCCTACGAGCAGTACTTC. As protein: CSARQSYEQYF.

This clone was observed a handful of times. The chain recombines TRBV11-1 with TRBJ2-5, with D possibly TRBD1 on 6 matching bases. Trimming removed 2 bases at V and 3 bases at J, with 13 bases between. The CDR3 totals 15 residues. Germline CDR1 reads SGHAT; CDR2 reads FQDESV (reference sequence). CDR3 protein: CASSLRYRDEETQYF. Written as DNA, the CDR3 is TGTGCCAGCAGCTTAAGGTACAGGGATGAAGAGACCCAGTACTTC.